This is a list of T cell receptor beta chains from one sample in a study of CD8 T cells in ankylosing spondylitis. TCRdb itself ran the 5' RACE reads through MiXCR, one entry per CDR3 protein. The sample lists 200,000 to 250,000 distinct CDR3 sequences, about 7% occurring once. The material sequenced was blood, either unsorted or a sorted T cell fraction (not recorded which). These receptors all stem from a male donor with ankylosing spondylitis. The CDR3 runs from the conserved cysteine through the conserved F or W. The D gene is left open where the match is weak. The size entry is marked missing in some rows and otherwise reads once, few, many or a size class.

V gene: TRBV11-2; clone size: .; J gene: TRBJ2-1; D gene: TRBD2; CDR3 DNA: TGTGCCAGCAACCTCGCGGGGGGATACAATGAGCAGTTCTTC; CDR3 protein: CASNLAGGYNEQFF
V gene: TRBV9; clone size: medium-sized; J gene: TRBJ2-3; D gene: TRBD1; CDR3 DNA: TGTGCCAGCAAAGGGACAGCTAGCACAGATACGCAGTATTTT; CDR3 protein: CASKGTASTDTQYF
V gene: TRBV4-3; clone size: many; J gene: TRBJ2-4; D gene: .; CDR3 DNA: TGCGCCAGCAGCCAAGGTGGGGGATCGGGAAACATTCAGTACTTC; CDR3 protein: CASSQGGGSGNIQYF
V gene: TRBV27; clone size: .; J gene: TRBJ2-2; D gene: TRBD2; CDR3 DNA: TGTGCCAGCAGTTTCCGGGGTGTTGGGACTAGCGGCTACACCGGGGAGCTGTTTTTT; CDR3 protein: CASSFRGVGTSGYTGELFF
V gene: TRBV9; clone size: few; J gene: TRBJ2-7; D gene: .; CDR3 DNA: TGTGCCAGCAGCCCCGGGGGCTCCGCGTTCTCCTACGAGCAGTACTTC; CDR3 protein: CASSPGGSAFSYEQYF
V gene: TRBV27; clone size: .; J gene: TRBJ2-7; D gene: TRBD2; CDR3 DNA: TGTGCCAGCAGTTCCTCAATAGCGGGAGTGGGGCACGAGCAGTACTTC; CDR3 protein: CASSSSIAGVGHEQYF
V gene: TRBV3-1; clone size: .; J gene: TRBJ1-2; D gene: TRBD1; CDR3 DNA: TGTGCCAGCAGTGGGACAGCCTACTATGGCTACACCTTC; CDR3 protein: CASSGTAYYGYTF
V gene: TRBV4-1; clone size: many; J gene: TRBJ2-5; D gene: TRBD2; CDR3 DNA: TGCGCCAGCAGCAAGCTAGCGGGAGATGAGACCCAGTACTTC; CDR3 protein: CASSKLAGDETQYF
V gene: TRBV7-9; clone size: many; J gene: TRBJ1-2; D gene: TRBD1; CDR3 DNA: TGTGCCAGCAGCTCCGGGACAGTCCCTATCTATGGCTACACCTTC; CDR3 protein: CASSSGTVPIYGYTF
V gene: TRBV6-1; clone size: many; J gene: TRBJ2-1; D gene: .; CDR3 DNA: TGTGCCAGCAGTCCACAGGGAGGGGGATCGTTCAATGAGCAGTTCTTC; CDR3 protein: CASSPQGGGSFNEQFF
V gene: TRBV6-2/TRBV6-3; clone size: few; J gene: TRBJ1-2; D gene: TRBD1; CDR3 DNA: TGTGCCAGCAGTTACGGCGACAGGGGGCATACCTATGGCTACACCTTC; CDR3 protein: CASSYGDRGHTYGYTF
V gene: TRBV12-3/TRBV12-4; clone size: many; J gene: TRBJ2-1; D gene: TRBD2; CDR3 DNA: TGTGCCAGCAGTTGGGCCGGGCTAGCGGGTTCCTACAATGAGCAGTTCTTC; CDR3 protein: CASSWAGLAGSYNEQFF
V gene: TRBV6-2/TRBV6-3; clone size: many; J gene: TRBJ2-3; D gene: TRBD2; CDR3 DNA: TGTGCCAGCGGGAGCGGGAGACGCGCAGATACGCAGTATTTT; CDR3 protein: CASGSGRRADTQYF
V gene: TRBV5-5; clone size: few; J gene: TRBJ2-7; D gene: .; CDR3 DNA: TGTGCCAGCAGCACTTACGGCTTATGGGAGCAGTACTTC; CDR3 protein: CASSTYGLWEQYF
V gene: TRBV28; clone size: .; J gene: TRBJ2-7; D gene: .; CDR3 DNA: TGTGCCAGCACCCCCCCCGCGGGATACGCCTACGAGCAGTACTTC; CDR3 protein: CASTPPAGYAYEQYF
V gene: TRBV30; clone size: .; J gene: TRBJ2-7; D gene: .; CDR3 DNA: TGTGCCTGGAGTCTGGCTGGACCCTACGAGCAGTACTTC; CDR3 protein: CAWSLAGPYEQYF
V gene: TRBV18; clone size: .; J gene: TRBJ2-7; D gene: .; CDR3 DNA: TGTGCCAGCTCACCACGGACGGGGGTCAGGGACGAGCAGTACTTC; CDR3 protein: CASSPRTGVRDEQYF
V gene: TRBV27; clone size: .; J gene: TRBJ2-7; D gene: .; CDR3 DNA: TGTGCCAGCAGTTTTGGGGACGGCTCCTACGAGCAGTACTTC; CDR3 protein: CASSFGDGSYEQYF
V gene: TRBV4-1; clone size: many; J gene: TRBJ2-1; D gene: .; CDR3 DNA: TGCGCCAGCAGCCCGGGAGAGGGGAATGAGCAGTTCTTC; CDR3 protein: CASSPGEGNEQFF
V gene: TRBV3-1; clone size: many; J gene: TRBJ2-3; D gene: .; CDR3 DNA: TGTGCCAGCAGCCAAGATGGAGGCCAGGGAAATACGCAGTATTTT; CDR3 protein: CASSQDGGQGNTQYF
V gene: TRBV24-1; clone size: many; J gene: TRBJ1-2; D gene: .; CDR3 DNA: TGTGCCACCAGTGACGACGGGGGGACCATATATGGCTACACCTTC; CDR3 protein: CATSDDGGTIYGYTF
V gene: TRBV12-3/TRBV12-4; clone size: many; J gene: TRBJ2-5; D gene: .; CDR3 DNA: TGTGCCAGCAGCCCAGGGGGGAGGGGGGAGACCCAGTACTTC; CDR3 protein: CASSPGGRGETQYF
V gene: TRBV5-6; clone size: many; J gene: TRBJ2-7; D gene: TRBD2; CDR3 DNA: TGTGCCAGCAGCTCCCGCCTAGCGGGGATCTACGAGCAGTACTTC; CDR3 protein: CASSSRLAGIYEQYF
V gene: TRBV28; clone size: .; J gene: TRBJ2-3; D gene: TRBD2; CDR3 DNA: TGTGCCAGCAGTTTACGGGCTAGCGGGGGATATAGCACAGATACGCAGTATTTT; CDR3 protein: CASSLRASGGYSTDTQYF
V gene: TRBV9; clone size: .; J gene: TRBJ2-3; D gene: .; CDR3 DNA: TGTGCCAGCAGCTCCTCCCTTAAGGCTACGCAGTATTTT; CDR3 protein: CASSSSLKATQYF
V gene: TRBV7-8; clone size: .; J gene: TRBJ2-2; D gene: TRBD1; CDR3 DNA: TGTGCCAGCAGCTTACCCCAGGGGGTCACCGGGGAGCTGTTTTTT; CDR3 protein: CASSLPQGVTGELFF
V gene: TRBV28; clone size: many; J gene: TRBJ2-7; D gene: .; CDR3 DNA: TGTGCCAGCAGTCTCGGACGGTACTACGAGCAGTACTTC; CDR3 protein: CASSLGRYYEQYF
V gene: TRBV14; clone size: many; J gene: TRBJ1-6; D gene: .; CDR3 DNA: TGTGCCAGCAGCCAATACCGGAGGGCCCCTTATAATTCACCCCTCCACTTT; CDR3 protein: CASSQYRRAPYNSPLHF
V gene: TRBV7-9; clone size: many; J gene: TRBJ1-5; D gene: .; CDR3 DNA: TGTGCCAGCAGCTTAGAAAACGGATTATTTAGCAATCAGCCCCAGCATTTT; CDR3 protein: CASSLENGLFSNQPQHF
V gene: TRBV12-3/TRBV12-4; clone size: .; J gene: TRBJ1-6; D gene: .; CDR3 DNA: TGTGCCAGCAGTTTAGGATCCTCCTATAATTCACCCCTCCACTTT; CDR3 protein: CASSLGSSYNSPLHF
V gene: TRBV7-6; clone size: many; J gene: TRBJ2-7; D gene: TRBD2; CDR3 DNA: TGTGCCAGCAGCTTACTAGCGGAGAGGGCCTACGAGCAGTACTTC; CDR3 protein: CASSLLAERAYEQYF
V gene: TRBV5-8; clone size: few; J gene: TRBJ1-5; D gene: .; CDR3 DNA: TGTGCCAGCAGTGACGGACATTACAATCAGCCCCAGCATTTT; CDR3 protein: CASSDGHYNQPQHF
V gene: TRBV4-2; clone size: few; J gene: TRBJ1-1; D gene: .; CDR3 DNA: TGTGCCAGCAGCCTATCGGGACGGAGGAACACTGAAGCTTTCTTT; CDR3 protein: CASSLSGRRNTEAFF
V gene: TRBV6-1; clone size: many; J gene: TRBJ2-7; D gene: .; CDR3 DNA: TGTGCCAGCAGCTCTTACCAGGGAAGCTACGAGCAGTACTTC; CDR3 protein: CASSSYQGSYEQYF
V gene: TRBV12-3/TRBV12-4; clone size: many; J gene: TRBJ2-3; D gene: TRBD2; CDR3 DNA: TGTGCCAGCAGTTCCGGCGGGAGCTACACAGATACGCAGTATTTT; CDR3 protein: CASSSGGSYTDTQYF
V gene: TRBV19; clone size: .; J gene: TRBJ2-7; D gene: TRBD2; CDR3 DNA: TGTGCCAGTAGTATAGTGGCTAGCGGGAGGACCTACGAGCAGTACTTC; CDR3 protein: CASSIVASGRTYEQYF
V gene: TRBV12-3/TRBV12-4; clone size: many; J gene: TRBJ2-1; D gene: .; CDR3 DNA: TGTGCCAGCACCCCAAAACTCGGGTACAATGAGCAGTTCTTC; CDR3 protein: CASTPKLGYNEQFF
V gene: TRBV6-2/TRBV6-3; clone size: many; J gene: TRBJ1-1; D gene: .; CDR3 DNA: TGTGCCAGCAGTTACAGGTACAGACCCAACACTGAAGCTTTCTTT; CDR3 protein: CASSYRYRPNTEAFF
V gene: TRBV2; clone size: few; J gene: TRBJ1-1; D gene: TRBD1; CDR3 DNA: TGTGCCGGGGGACAGCCCTACACTGAAGCTTTCTTT; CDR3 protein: CAGGQPYTEAFF
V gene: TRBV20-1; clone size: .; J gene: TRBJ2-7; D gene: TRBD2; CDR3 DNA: TGCAGTGCTAGCGGCCACGGACTAGGTGGATACGAGCAGTACTTC; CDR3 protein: CSASGHGLGGYEQYF